A single sample gave rise to the 23 T cell receptor beta chains below, sequenced in a study of T cells in Graves' hyperthyroidism and ophthalmopathy. Amplification yielded TCR beta CDR3 regions, with RNA transcripts as the source. The TCR CDR3 was amplified in a first-round RT-PCR using the HTBI primer set. TCRdb independently ran MiXCR on the multiplex PCR reads; one entry per CDR3 protein. The data show about 300,000 distinct CDR3 sequences, roughly 13% seen once. Sequencing was carried out using blood. These receptors were obtained from a woman aged 25 to 45 with Graves' hyperthyroidism that later progressed to Graves' ophthalmopathy.

This clonotype was detected ten times or more. This chain connects TRBV12-5 to TRBJ1-1, with 12 bases matching TRBD1. Germline loops: CDR1 LGHNT, CDR2 FRNRAP. This CDR3 is built from 14 residues. J lost 6 bases, V lost 5 bases, and 4 bases had no gene match. The CDR3 nucleotides read TGTGCTAGTGGTCCGGGACAGGGGGCGTCTGAAGCTTTCTTT. Amino acid sequence: CASGPGQGASEAFF.

This clonotype showed up many times. This rearrangement joins TRBV6-2 or TRBV6-3 to TRBJ2-7; the match to TRBD2 covers 8 bases. With 0 bases clipped from V and 4 bases from J, the junction kept 8 bases outside the gene matches. Germline V gives CDR1 MNHEY, CDR2 SVGEGT. This CDR3 region has 16 residues. The CDR3: CASSYSITSGEYEQYF. CDR3 bases: TGTGCCAGCAGTTACTCGATAACTAGCGGAGAGTACGAGCAGTACTTC.

This clonotype was counted between two and nine times. The chain employs TRBV18 and TRBJ1-3; D call uncertain. CDR1 and CDR2 (germline): KGHSH, LQKENI. The CDR3 loop spans 17 amino acids. Trimming cost V 4 bases and J 0 bases, with 16 bases left between them. The CDR3 DNA reads as TGTGCCAGCTCACTGAACATTAACACCCTCTCTGGAAACACCATATATTTT. Translating it yields CASSLNINTLSGNTIYF.

This clonotype was seen at least ten times. This chain links TRBV7-3 with TRBJ2-1; 10 bases match TRBD2. This CDR3 is built from 16 residues. Trimming at V came to 4 bases and at J to 2 bases, leaving 5 bases not matched to a gene. The germline V gene encodes CDR1 SGHTA and CDR2 FQGTGA. The CDR3 region has the DNA TGTGCCAGCAGCTCGGGACTAGCGCTTACCTACAATGAGCAGTTCTTC. As protein: CASSSGLALTYNEQFF.

Worth noting for this clonotype: A much larger clone sits a single nucleotide away, making a read error possible. The V and J genes are TRBV6-1 and TRBJ2-7; TRBD2 aligns across 10 bases. The CDR3 has 15 residues. Germline trimming cut 5 bases from V and 6 bases from J; bases unmatched to any gene: 10. Germline V gene lookup returns CDR1 MNHNS and CDR2 SASEGT. The CDR3 DNA reads as TGTGCCAGCAGTAGTACTAGCGGGACCTCTTCCGAGCAGTACTTC. It yields the protein CASSSTSGTSSEQYF.

This clonotype was seen at least ten times. This rearrangement joins TRBV6-1 to TRBJ2-1, with D perhaps being TRBD1 or TRBD2 (5 bases each). CDR3 length: 15 residues. Trimming removed 8 bases at V and 7 bases at J, with 21 bases between. Germline CDR1 and CDR2: MNHNS and SASEGT. The CDR3 region has the DNA TGTGCCAGCTCAACAGGCTTCACTGGGGAGAATGAGCAGTTCTTC. Its translation is CASSTGFTGENEQFF.

This clonotype has ten or more counts. The chain has TRBV28 and TRBJ2-7, with 7 bases aligning to TRBD1. The CDR3 spans 14 residues. Looked up from germline, CDR1 is MDHEN and CDR2 is SYDVKM. V lost 8 bases and J lost 5; bases outside the gene matches: 12. The CDR3 loop reads CASLTPGGRNEQYF. Here the CDR3 DNA reads TGTGCCAGCTTAACCCCAGGGGGAAGGAACGAGCAGTACTTC.

This clonotype was recorded at least ten times. This chain connects TRBV28 to TRBJ1-6, with 8 bases matching TRBD1. V dropped 8 bases and J dropped 10; count of bases not matched to a gene: 10. The germline CDR1 and CDR2 sequences are MDHEN and SYDVKM. This CDR3 comprises 14 residues. The CDR3 region is CASGRTGLGSPLHF. The CDR3 DNA is TGTGCCAGCGGTCGGACAGGGCTTGGCTCACCCCTCCACTTT.

This clonotype was picked up a small number of times. The rearrangement links TRBV24-1 to TRBJ2-3; D uncertain. The CDR3 is 14 residues long. Germline V CDR1 and CDR2: KGHDR, SFDVKD. Trimming removed 2 bases at V and 4 bases at J, with 9 bases between. The CDR3 coding sequence is TGTGCCACCAGTGATTCGCAGGCCCCAGATACGCAGTATTTT. Translated, it gives CATSDSQAPDTQYF.

This clonotype was found many times. J is TRBJ2-7 and V is TRBV6-1; 8 bases fit TRBD1. Trimming took 6 bases from V and 6 from J; bases not matched to a gene: 10. The length of the CDR3 is 14 residues. Germline CDR1 MNHNS, CDR2 SASEGT. The CDR3 region has the DNA TGTGCCAGCAGCTCCCCAGGGGGCTCGGGCGAGCAGTACTTC. This gives the protein CASSSPGGSGEQYF.

This clonotype has a count of ten or more. This chain connects TRBV5-6 to TRBJ2-7; D possibly matches TRBD1 or TRBD2 (5 bases each). The CDR3 extends over 14 amino acids. Germline V gene lookup returns CDR1 SGHDT and CDR2 YYEEEE. Trimming shortened V by 3 bases and J by 2 bases, and 12 bases separated the two germline ends. CDR3 in amino acids: CASSSWDVPYEQYF. The CDR3 bases are TGTGCCAGCAGCTCCTGGGACGTCCCCTACGAGCAGTACTTC.

This clonotype showed up just a few times. A much larger clone differs by one base, so this may be a read error. CDR3 residues: CASNGGFADTQYF. The DNA of the CDR3 is TGTGCCAGCAATGGGGGTTTCGCAGATACGCAGTATTTT. The J gene is TRBJ2-3, the V gene TRBV28; possibly TRBD1 or TRBD2 for D (5 bases each). The CDR3 runs to 13 residues. Germline V gene lookup returns CDR1 MDHEN and CDR2 SYDVKM. Trimming stripped 7 bases from V and 4 bases from J, with 12 bases between.

In regard to this clonotype: A read error may be the cause here, since a much bigger clone is one base away. The chain is built from TRBV4-3 and TRBJ2-3; the D gene is possibly TRBD1 (5 bases). CDR3 length: 15 amino acids. Germline CDR1 and CDR2: LGHNA and YSLEER. In DNA, the CDR3 is TGCTCCAGCAGCCAAGGACAAACCTACGGAGATACGCAGTATTTT. This encodes CSSSQGQTYGDTQYF.

This clonotype has just a few counts. The V and J genes are TRBV9 and TRBJ1-2, with 8 bases identical to TRBD1. Germline V gene lookup returns CDR1 SGDLS and CDR2 YYNGEE. J gave up 0 bases and V 3 bases, and 13 bases lay outside the gene matches. The length of the CDR3 is 18 residues. The CDR3, as DNA: TGTGCCAGCAGCGGTACTCGACAGGGGCTACCTCCTAACTATGGCTACACCTTC. Its protein product is CASSGTRQGLPPNYGYTF.

This clonotype was seen at least ten times. V and J are TRBV27 and TRBJ2-7; 7 nucleotides agree with TRBD2. Germline V lookup: CDR1 MNHEY, CDR2 SMNVEV (reference sequence). This CDR3 has 14 amino acids. With V trimmed by 4 bases and J by 6 bases, 9 bases remained unmatched. The CDR3 sequence is CASSWGRASGEQYF. CDR3 nucleotide sequence: TGTGCCAGCAGTTGGGGGAGGGCTAGCGGCGAGCAGTACTTC.

This clonotype was counted ten times or more. The V gene is TRBV7-3, the J gene TRBJ2-1, with 10 bases matching TRBD2. The CDR3 spans 15 residues. V shed 8 bases and J 1 base; nucleotides not matched to a gene: 5. The germline CDR1 and CDR2 sequences are SGHTA and FQGTGA. The CDR3 DNA follows: TGTGCCAGCTCACTAGCGGGAAATTCCTACAATGAGCAGTTCTTC. Its translation is CASSLAGNSYNEQFF.

This clonotype was found once. The chain uses TRBV27 and TRBJ2-2, with D maybe TRBD1 (5 bases). This CDR3 is 14 amino acids long. Between the trimmed V and J ends, which lost 5 bases and 7 bases, there was a span of 14 bases. Germline V gene lookup returns CDR1 MNHEY and CDR2 SMNVEV (reference sequence). CDR3 sequence: CASSINPGYGELFF. DNA of the CDR3: TGTGCCAGCAGTATAAACCCAGGGTACGGGGAGCTGTTTTTT.

This clonotype was counted ten times or more. The chain links TRBV20-1 to TRBJ2-7; D remains ambiguous. The CDR3 extends over 13 amino acids. Trimming pared 0 bases from V and 4 bases from J, leaving 10 bases between. The germline CDR1 and CDR2 sequences are DFQATT and SNEGSKA (reference sequence). The CDR3 reads CSARDLEDYEQYF. CDR3 nucleotides: TGCAGTGCTAGAGATCTGGAAGATTACGAGCAGTACTTC.

This clonotype was picked up a small number of times. The J gene is TRBJ2-3, the V gene TRBV20-1; 11 positions match TRBD2. CDR1 DFQATT and CDR2 SNEGSKA come from the germline V gene (reference sequence). J gave up 6 bases and V 6 bases, and 11 bases lay outside the gene matches. The CDR3 sequence is 15 residues long. CDR3 coding DNA: TGCAGTGCCAATAGCGGGAGGGCCTCCGGGGATACGCAGTATTTT. This codes for CSANSGRASGDTQYF.

This clonotype was seen repeatedly, ten times or more. The J gene is TRBJ2-1, the V gene TRBV20-1, with D perhaps given as TRBD1 or TRBD2 (5 bases each). V gave up 4 bases and J gave up 6 bases, with 16 bases separating them. From germline, CDR1 is DFQATT and CDR2 SNEGSKA (reference sequence). The CDR3 has 14 residues. The CDR3: CSAKWDLAFNEQFF. The DNA for the CDR3 is TGCAGTGCTAAGTGGGACCTAGCTTTCAATGAGCAGTTCTTC.

The J gene is TRBJ1-1, the V gene TRBV10-3; D is undetermined. Germline-derived CDR1 and CDR2 are ENHRY and SYGVKD. This CDR3 comprises 14 residues. V was clipped by 5 bases and J by 2 bases, with 12 bases between them. Here the CDR3 reads CAISWAPGNTEAFF. The CDR3 region has the DNA TGTGCCATCAGTTGGGCCCCAGGCAACACTGAAGCTTTCTTT.

This clonotype was counted many times. J is TRBJ2-1 and V is TRBV27; tentative D call: TRBD1 (5 bases). Trimming took off 0 bases at V and 7 bases at J, with 16 bases between the two ends. CDR3 length equals 16 residues. Germline CDR1 and CDR2: MNHEY and SMNVEV (reference sequence). In nucleotides, the CDR3 is TGTGCCAGCAGTTTATCGAAGGGGCCGAAAAGGAATGAGCAGTTCTTC. Amino acid sequence: CASSLSKGPKRNEQFF.

This clonotype appeared a few times. This chain links TRBV30 with TRBJ2-2; 10 bases match TRBD1. Germline values: CDR1 GTSNPN, CDR2 SVGIG (reference sequence). Losses at the gene ends were 7 bases for V and 7 bases for J; bases not matched to a gene: 9. CDR3 size: 14 residues. This chain's CDR3 is CAFIDRGQVGELFF. The CDR3 bases are TGTGCCTTTATCGACAGGGGGCAAGTCGGGGAGCTGTTTTTT.